This note documents a single TCR beta chain sequence. Its target is not known. In germline, CDR1 is MNHEY, CDR2 SMNVEV (reference sequence). The CDR3 length is 15 residues. Between the trimmed V and J ends, which lost 3 bases and 8 bases, there was a span of 17 bases. This record belongs to a study of T cells after posttransplantation cyclophosphamide. Study-wide results and caveats: TRB clonality was highly associated with recipient CMV seropositivity and reactivation. TRB overlap between skin or GI tissue T cells and blood was limited.

On the day of bone marrow donation, the related graft donor provided peripheral blood. Cells defined as naive were viable CD3+CD4+ or CD3+CD8+ and CCR7+CD45RA+CD45RO-CD95-CD27+CD28+. Method: immunoSEQ multiplex PCR; TCRdb's copy keeps in-frame clones and lacks some. The sample carries 11,000 or so clones, approximately 95% recorded once. This receptor was identified in a man under 40 in good health and a related stem cell transplant donor. The chain couples TRBV27 to TRBJ2-4, with D possibly matching TRBD2 (5 bases). Sequencing was done on a sample of naive CD8+ T cells sorted from PBMCs. CDR3 nucleotide sequence: TGTGCCAGCAGTTTCCGCGACGGGATGCGGGACATTCAGTACTTC. The encoded protein is CASSFRDGMRDIQYF.